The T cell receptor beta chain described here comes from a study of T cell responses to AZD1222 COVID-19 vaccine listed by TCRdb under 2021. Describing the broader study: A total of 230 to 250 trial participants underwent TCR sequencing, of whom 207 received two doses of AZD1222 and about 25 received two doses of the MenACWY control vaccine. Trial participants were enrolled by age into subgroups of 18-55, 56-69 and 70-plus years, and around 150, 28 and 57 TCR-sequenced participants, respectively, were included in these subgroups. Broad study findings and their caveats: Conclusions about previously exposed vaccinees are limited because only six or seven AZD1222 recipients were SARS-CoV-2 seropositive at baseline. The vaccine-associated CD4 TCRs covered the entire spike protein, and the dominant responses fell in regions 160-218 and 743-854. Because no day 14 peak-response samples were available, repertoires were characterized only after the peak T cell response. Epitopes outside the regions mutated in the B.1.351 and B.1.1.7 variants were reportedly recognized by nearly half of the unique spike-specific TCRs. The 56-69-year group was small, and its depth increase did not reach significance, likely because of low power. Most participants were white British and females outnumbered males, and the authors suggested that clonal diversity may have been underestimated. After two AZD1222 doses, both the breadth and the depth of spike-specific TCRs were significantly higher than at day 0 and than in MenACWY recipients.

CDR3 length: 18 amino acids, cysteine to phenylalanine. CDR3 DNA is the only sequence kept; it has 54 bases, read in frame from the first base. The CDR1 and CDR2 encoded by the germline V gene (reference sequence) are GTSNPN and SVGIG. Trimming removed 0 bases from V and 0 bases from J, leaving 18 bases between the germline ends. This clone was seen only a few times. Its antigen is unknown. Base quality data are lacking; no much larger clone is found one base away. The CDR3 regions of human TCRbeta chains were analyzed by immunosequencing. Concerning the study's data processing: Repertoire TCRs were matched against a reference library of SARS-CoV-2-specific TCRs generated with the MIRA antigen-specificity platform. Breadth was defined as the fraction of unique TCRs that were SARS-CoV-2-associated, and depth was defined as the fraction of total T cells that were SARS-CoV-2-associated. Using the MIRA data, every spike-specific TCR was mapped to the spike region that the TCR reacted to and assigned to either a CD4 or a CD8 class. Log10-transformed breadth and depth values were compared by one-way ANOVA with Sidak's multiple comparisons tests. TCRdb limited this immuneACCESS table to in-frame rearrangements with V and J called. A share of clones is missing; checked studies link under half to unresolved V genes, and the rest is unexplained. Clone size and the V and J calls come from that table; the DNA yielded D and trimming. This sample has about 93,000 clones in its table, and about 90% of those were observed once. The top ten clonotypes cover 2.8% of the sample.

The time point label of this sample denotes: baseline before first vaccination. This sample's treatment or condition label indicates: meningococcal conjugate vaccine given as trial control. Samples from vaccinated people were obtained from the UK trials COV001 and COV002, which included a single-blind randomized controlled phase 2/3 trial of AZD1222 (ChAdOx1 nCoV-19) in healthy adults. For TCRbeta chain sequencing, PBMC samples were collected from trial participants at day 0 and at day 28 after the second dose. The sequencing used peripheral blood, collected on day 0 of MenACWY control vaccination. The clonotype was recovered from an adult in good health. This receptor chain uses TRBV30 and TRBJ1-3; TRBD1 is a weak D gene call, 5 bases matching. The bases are TGTGCCTGGAGTGTACGAGAGGGACGGTACGGCTCTGGAAACACCATATATTTT. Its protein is CAWSVREGRYGSGNTIYF.